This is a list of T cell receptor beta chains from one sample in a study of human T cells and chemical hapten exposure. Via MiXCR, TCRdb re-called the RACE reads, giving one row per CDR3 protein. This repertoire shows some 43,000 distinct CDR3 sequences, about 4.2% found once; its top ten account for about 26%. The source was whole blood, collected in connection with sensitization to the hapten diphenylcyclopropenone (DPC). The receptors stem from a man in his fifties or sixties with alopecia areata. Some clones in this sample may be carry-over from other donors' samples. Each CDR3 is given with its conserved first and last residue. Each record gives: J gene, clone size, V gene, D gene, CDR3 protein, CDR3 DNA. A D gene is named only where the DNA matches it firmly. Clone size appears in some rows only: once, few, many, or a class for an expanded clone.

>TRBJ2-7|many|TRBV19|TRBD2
CASSIGGRPYEQYF
TGTGCCAGTAGTATAGGCGGGAGGCCCTACGAGCAGTACTTC
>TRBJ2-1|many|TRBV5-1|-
CASSNSLESYNEQFF
TGCGCCAGCAGCAATAGCTTGGAGTCCTACAATGAGCAGTTCTTC
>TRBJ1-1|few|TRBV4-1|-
CASSLDSLNTEAFF
TGCGCCAGCAGCCTCGACAGCTTGAACACTGAAGCTTTCTTT
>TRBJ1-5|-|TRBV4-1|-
CASSQTIQGRNQPQHF
TGCGCCAGCAGCCAAACGATCCAGGGGCGCAATCAGCCCCAGCATTTT
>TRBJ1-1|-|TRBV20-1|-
CSATPHTEAFF
TGCAGTGCAACGCCACACACTGAAGCTTTCTTT
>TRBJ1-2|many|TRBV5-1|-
CASSPWTADYGYTF
TGCGCCAGCAGCCCATGGACAGCCGACTATGGCTACACCTTC
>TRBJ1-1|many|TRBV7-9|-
CASSLAQGLNTEAFF
TGTGCCAGCAGCTTAGCGCAGGGCCTGAACACTGAAGCTTTCTTT
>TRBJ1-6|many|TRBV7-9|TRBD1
CASSPQGGSNSPLHF
TGTGCCAGCAGCCCACAGGGGGGGAGTAATTCACCCCTCCACTTT
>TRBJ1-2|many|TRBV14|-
CASSRDTLRYGYTF
TGTGCCAGCAGCCGGGACACTCTACGCTATGGCTACACCTTC
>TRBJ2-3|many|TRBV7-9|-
CASSPTSYSTDTQYF
TGTGCCAGCAGCCCAACTAGCTACAGCACAGATACGCAGTATTTT
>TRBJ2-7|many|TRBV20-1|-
CSARPPQSSYEQYF
TGCAGTGCTAGACCTCCCCAAAGCTCCTACGAGCAGTACTTC
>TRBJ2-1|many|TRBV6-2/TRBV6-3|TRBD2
CASSPSGSSYNEQFF
TGTGCCAGCAGCCCCAGCGGGAGCTCCTACAATGAGCAGTTCTTC
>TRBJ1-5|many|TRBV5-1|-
CASSLEAGDQPQHF
TGCGCCAGCAGCTTGGAAGCAGGGGATCAGCCCCAGCATTTT
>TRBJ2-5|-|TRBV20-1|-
CSTQGIQETQYF
TGCAGTACACAGGGAATCCAAGAGACCCAGTACTTC
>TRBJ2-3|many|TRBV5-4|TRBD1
CASSLGGGRSTDTQYF
TGTGCCAGCAGCTTGGGAGGGGGCCGTAGCACAGATACGCAGTATTTT
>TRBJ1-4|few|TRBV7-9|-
CASSLGGHLNEKLFF
TGTGCCAGCAGCTTAGGGGGACACCTCAATGAAAAACTGTTTTTT
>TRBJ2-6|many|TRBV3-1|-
CASSGYGANVLTF
TGTGCCAGCAGTGGATATGGGGCCAACGTCCTGACTTTC
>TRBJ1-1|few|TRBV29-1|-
CSVYVVGGTEAFF
TGCAGCGTTTATGTTGTAGGGGGCACTGAAGCTTTCTTT
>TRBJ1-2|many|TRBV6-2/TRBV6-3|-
CASSSRQVLYGYTF
TGTGCCAGCAGTTCTCGCCAGGTACTCTATGGCTACACCTTC
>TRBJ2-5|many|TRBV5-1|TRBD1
CASSSGQGSALF
TGCGCCAGCAGCTCCGGACAGGGGAGCGCCCTTTTC
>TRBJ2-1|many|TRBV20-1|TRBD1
CSASIGGQNEQFF
TGCAGTGCTAGTATAGGGGGCCAGAATGAGCAGTTCTTC
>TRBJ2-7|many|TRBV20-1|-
CSAGGQPGEQYF
TGCAGTGCTGGCGGGCAGCCGGGAGAGCAGTACTTC
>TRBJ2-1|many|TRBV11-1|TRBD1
CASSAGQGSSYNEQFF
TGTGCCAGCAGCGCCGGACAGGGGAGCTCCTACAATGAGCAGTTCTTC
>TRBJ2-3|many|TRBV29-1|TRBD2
CSVEGGSGVDTQYF
TGCAGCGTTGAGGGCGGGAGCGGGGTGGATACGCAGTATTTT
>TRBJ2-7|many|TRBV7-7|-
CASSPNRDSYEQYF
TGTGCTAGCAGCCCTAACAGGGATTCCTACGAGCAGTACTTC
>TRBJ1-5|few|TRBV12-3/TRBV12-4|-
CASGRGLNQPQHF
TGTGCCAGCGGCCGGGGCCTCAATCAGCCCCAGCATTTT
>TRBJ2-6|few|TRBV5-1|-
CASSSEGYSGANVLTF
TGCGCCAGCAGTTCGGAGGGATACTCTGGGGCCAACGTCCTGACTTTC
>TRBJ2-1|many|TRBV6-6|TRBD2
CASSAGVAGGNEQFF
TGTGCCAGCAGTGCCGGGGTAGCGGGGGGAAATGAGCAGTTCTTC
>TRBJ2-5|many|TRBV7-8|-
CASSLISRVQETQYF
TGTGCCAGCAGCTTAATCAGTAGGGTCCAAGAGACCCAGTACTTC
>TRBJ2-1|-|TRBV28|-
CASTLSGILYNEQFF
TGTGCCAGCACTCTAAGTGGGATCTTGTACAATGAGCAGTTCTTC
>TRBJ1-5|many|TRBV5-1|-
CASSSDTNQPQHF
TGCGCCAGCAGCTCGGACACCAATCAGCCCCAGCATTTT
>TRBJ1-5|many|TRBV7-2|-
CASSGDRHQPQHF
TGTGCCAGCAGCGGGGACCGCCATCAGCCCCAGCATTTT
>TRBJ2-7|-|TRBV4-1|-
CASSQEAQSYEQYF
TGCGCCAGCAGCCAAGAGGCACAGAGCTACGAGCAGTACTTC
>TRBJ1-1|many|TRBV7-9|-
CASSLAGGQNTEAFF
TGTGCCAGCAGCTTAGCCGGGGGCCAGAACACTGAAGCTTTCTTT
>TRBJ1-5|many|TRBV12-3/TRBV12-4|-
CASSTTLSNQPQHF
TGTGCCAGCAGTACGACACTCAGCAATCAGCCCCAGCATTTT
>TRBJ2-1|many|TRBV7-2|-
CASSLGQVAYNEQFF
TGTGCCAGCAGCTTAGGACAGGTGGCCTACAATGAGCAGTTCTTC
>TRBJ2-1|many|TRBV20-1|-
CSAEWRGNNEQFF
TGCAGTGCCGAGTGGCGCGGCAACAATGAGCAGTTCTTC
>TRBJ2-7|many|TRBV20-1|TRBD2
CSARDTLAGGNSYEQYF
TGCAGTGCTAGGGATACTTTAGCGGGAGGGAATTCCTACGAGCAGTACTTC
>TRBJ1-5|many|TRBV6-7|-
CASQPQHF
TGTGCCAGCCAGCCCCAGCATTTT
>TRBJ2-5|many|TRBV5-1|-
CASSLVGRVGVETQYF
TGCGCCAGCAGCTTGGTCGGCAGGGTCGGAGTAGAGACCCAGTACTTC
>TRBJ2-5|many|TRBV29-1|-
CSVRGGETQYF
TGCAGCGTAAGGGGTGGGGAGACCCAGTACTTC
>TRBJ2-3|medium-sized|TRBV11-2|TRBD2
CASRAAGGRTDTQYF
TGTGCCAGCAGGGCGGCGGGAGGCCGCACAGATACGCAGTATTTT
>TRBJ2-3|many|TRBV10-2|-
CASRGGRGRGTDTQYF
TGCGCCAGCAGGGGGGGAAGGGGGAGGGGCACAGATACGCAGTATTTT
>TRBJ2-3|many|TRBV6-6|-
CASSTGIGTQYF
TGTGCCAGCAGCACAGGGATAGGTACGCAGTATTTT
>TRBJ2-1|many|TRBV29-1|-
CSVPGGSYNEQFF
TGCAGCGTTCCTGGGGGGTCCTACAATGAGCAGTTCTTC
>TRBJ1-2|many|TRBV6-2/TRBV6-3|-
CASSTTANYGYTF
TGTGCCAGCAGTACCACAGCAAACTATGGCTACACCTTC
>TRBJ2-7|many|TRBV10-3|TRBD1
CAVDRVYEQYF
TGTGCCGTCGACAGGGTCTACGAGCAGTACTTC
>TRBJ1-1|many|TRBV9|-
CASSVAPMNTEAFF
TGTGCCAGCAGCGTAGCTCCGATGAACACTGAAGCTTTCTTT
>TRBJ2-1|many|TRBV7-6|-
CASSIVFPNEQFF
TGTGCCAGCAGCATAGTATTCCCCAATGAGCAGTTCTTC
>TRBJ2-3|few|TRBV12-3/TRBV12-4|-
CASSHGSLSTDTQYF
TGTGCCAGCAGTCACGGAAGCCTGAGCACAGATACGCAGTATTTT
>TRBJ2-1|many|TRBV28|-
CASSLSYSSYNEQFF
TGTGCCAGCAGTTTATCGTATAGCTCCTACAATGAGCAGTTCTTC
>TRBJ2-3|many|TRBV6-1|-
CASSTSSTDTQYF
-